This TCR beta chain was sequenced for a study of blood T cell repertoires in COVID-19 (TCRdb year 2020). Background for the entire study: The collaborator samples originated in the United States, Italy and Spain and spanned the acute and convalescent phases of COVID-19. The material from the prospective study consisted of cDNA or gDNA derived from T cells, B-cell-depleted T cells, or PBMCs. The dataset comprised deeply sampled blood TCRbeta repertoires from subjects exposed to, actively infected with, or recovered from COVID-19. The repertoires were made available in a free public database intended to serve as a resource for research on the immune response to SARS-CoV-2. The samples were drawn from two sources: the first 160 participants of the ongoing ImmuneRACE study, and 950 to 1,500 subjects contributed by 6 global collaborators. Nearly every sample came with metadata listing a de-identified subject ID, COVID-19 status, age in years and sex. Where HLA class I and class II types were available, the types were taken from metadata supplied by the sample provider, not from assay-based typing. General findings and caveats noted by the study authors: Clinical and demographic metadata were provided uncurated, with the amount varying by source and participant.

Collaborating institutions collected whole blood in K2EDTA tubes following their own protocols. For TCRbeta analysis, collaborator samples were shipped as frozen whole blood, as isolated PBMCs, or as DNA extracted from either sample type. The sample holds one count of this clone. No antigen is known for it. One end of the junction varies from germline; a read error may be responsible. The immunoSEQ Assay, a bias-controlled multiplex PCR, was used to amplify TCRbeta CDR3 regions from genomic DNA. The source study handled its data this way. Nucleated cell counts per sample were estimated from amplification of reference gene primers within the assay. To quantify the absolute abundance of each unique TCRbeta CDR3 rearrangement, sequence reads were collapsed and filtered. For each sample, productive Simpson clonality was calculated by taking the square root of Simpson's diversity index across productive rearrangements. In its TCRdb copy, this immuneACCESS table keeps in-frame sequences only and misses some clones. Where compared with another copy, unresolved V genes explain less than half of these, and the others have no known cause. Clone size and the V and J calls come from that table; the DNA yielded D and trimming. For this sample there are 150,000 to 200,000 clones; roughly nine tenths appear just once. Clones ranked in the top ten supply approximately 2.1% of the sample.

From a lookup of the germline V gene, CDR1 and CDR2 are ENHRY and SYGVKD. Counted from cysteine to phenylalanine, this CDR3 has 15 amino acids. Of the read, only the CDR3 DNA is kept; its 45 bases are in frame from base 1. Material for sequencing was peripheral blood. The receptor was derived from a man aged 65 to 79 with active or convalescent COVID-19. This receptor chain uses TRBV10-3 and TRBJ2-3, and TRBD2 matches 9 of the central bases. The bases are TGTGCCACCCTTTATACCGGGACTAGCAGAGATACGCAGTATTTT. Its translation reads: CATLYTGTSRDTQYF.